Sequencing of this T cell receptor (beta chain) was carried out in a study of shared clonotypes between healthy human individuals. Study conclusions and caveats: The small donor group covered limited genetic and exposure diversity. Non-shared clonotypes had lower generation probabilities than those shared by all four donors.

Germline values: CDR1 GTSNPN, CDR2 SVGIG (reference sequence). The V end was cut by 4 bases, the J end by 1 base, with 13 bases between. The CDR3 is 14 amino acids. As concerns this clone: Its antigen is unidentified.

TCRdb's table, derived via immunoSEQ multiplex PCR, lists solely in-frame clones and lacks some. This sample has some 360,000 clones, with around 70% found just once. This chain joins TRBV30 and TRBJ1-2, with a weak D call TRBD1 (6 bases). The TCR comes from a young man in good health. Sample: memory CD4+ T cells sorted from blood. Indicated subset: CD45RA-negative fraction. The CDR3 nucleotides read TGTGCCTGGAACGGGGGCAGGGTTAACTATGGCTACACCTTC. Translated: CAWNGGRVNYGYTF.